Sequencing of this T cell receptor beta chain was carried out in a study of blood T cell repertoires in COVID-19. Study as a whole: PBMCs, B-cell-depleted T cells, or T cells provided the cDNA or gDNA that made up the material.

The CDR3 totals 14 residues. Deletions cut 10 bases from V and 8 bases from J, with 22 bases between. Looked up from germline, CDR1 is SNHLY and CDR2 is FYNNEI. The assay was immunoSEQ multiplex PCR, and TCRdb's table has in-frame clones only and misses some. The sample contains about 200,000 clones, around nine tenths of which appear only once. The gene calls are TRBV2 and TRBJ2-3; possibly TRBD1 for D (7 bases). The clonotype was recovered from a man aged 50 or older with COVID-19, enrolled during active disease. Material for sequencing was peripheral blood. The CDR3 nucleotides are TGTGCCACCCCGATCGGGGCCCAGGGGGGTACGCAGTATTTT. It encodes CATPIGAQGGTQYF.